The 28 T cell receptor beta chains below all came from one sample that was sequenced in a study of blood T cells in healthy people across ages. For the second PCR, which ran for roughly 6 to 12 cycles, a sample-barcoded 5' primer and a J-beta primer mix were used. TCRdb re-derived calls from the 5' RACE reads in MiXCR, one entry per CDR3 protein. Altogether some 780,000 distinct CDR3 sequences are present, about 61% being singletons, with the ten largest covering roughly 25%. Sequenced: blood. All receptors come from a man aged 35 to 55 in good health.

Of note for this clonotype: The limits of the CDR3 on the DNA are not certain, so only TCRdb's listed CDR3 is given. J is TRBJ2-3 and V is TRBV7-3; TRBD1, the D gene given by the table, was not confirmed from the DNA. A total of 20 residues make up the CDR3, ends included. Germline loops: CDR1 SGHTA, CDR2 FQGTGA. The CDR3 is CASSLGSADEQFFGPGTQYF.

The CDR3 loop is CASSNRELETQYF. The CDR3 nucleotides are TGTGCCAGCAGCAACAGGGAGTTAGAGACCCAGTACTTC. This sequence joins TRBV12-3 or TRBV12-4 and TRBJ2-5, with a tentative D call TRBD1 (6 bases). With 6 bases removed from V and 4 bases from J, the gap between germline ends came to 12 bases. The CDR3 length is 13 residues.

This chain links TRBV20-1 with TRBJ1-5; 7 positions agree with TRBD1. Germline loops: CDR1 DFQATT, CDR2 SNEGSKA (reference sequence). This CDR3 is 15 amino acids long. After removal of 6 bases from V and 2 bases from J, the junction contained 10 bases not matched to a gene. The CDR3 DNA is TGCAGTGCCAGGGACAGCGGCGGGGGCAATCAGCCCCAGCATTTT. Protein sequence: CSARDSGGGNQPQHF.

In the case of this clonotype: This clone may be a read error of a much larger clone one base away. V is TRBV29-1 and J is TRBJ2-1; D is uncertain. This CDR3 has 13 residues. In germline, CDR1 is SQVTM, CDR2 ANQGSEA. DNA of the CDR3: TGCAGACCAAAGTACCAGGTGCACAATGAGCAGTTCTTC. Its protein is CRPKYQVHNEQFF.

The V and J genes are TRBV15 and TRBJ2-1; 10 bases match TRBD2. V shed 0 bases and J 7 bases; nucleotides not matched to a gene: 9. Germline V gene sequence: CDR1 LNHNV, CDR2 YYDKDF (reference sequence). This CDR3 spans 17 amino acids. The CDR3 region is CATSRDLVASGSNEQFF. CDR3 sequence (DNA): TGTGCCACCAGCAGAGATCTGGTGGCTAGCGGGAGTAATGAGCAGTTCTTC.

DNA for the CDR3: TGCAGTGCTAGAGATGAAATTGCGGGGCAGGCCACCCGGAGTTTCACGAACACTGAAGCTTTCTTT. Encoded protein: CSARDEIAGQATRSFTNTEAFF. This sequence joins TRBV20-1 and TRBJ1-1; TRBD1 is a possible D gene (5 bases). The germline V and J ends were trimmed by 0 bases and 1 base, with 33 bases remaining between them. The CDR3 is 22 residues long. CDR1 is DFQATT and CDR2 is SNEGSKA in the germline V gene (reference sequence).

The rearrangement uses TRBV7-2 and TRBJ2-2, with unresolved D. The CDR3 has 13 residues. Per germline, CDR1 SGHTA and CDR2 FQGNSA. Trimming took 5 bases from V and 7 from J, leaving 11 bases between them. CDR3 nucleotides: TGTGCCAGCAGCCCCCGGATAAGCGGGGAGCTGTTTTTT. Encoded protein: CASSPRISGELFF.

The gene calls are TRBV28 and TRBJ2-3; TRBD1 matches 7 bases. Losses at the gene ends were 2 bases for V and 2 bases for J; bases not matched to a gene: 4. The germline V gene has CDR1 MDHEN and CDR2 SYDVKM. The CDR3 loop spans 15 amino acids. The CDR3 reads CASSLVDRDTDTQYF. The CDR3 DNA reads TGTGCCAGCAGTTTAGTTGACAGGGACACAGATACGCAGTATTTT.

The chain joins TRBV9 to TRBJ2-3, with a weak D call TRBD1 (6 bases). V lost 3 bases to trimming and J lost 5 bases, with 16 bases between them. Germline lookup yields CDR1 SGDLS and CDR2 YYNGEE. The CDR3 sequence is 15 residues long. The CDR3 region is CASSEAALGGDTQYF. The CDR3 DNA is TGTGCCAGCAGCGAGGCAGCTCTAGGGGGAGATACGCAGTATTTT.

The chain carries TRBV27 and TRBJ1-6; D not certain. Between the trimmed V and J ends, which lost 2 bases and 5 bases, there was a span of 10 bases. The germline V gene encodes CDR1 MNHEY and CDR2 SMNVEV (reference sequence). This CDR3 spans 15 amino acids. The CDR3 coding sequence is TGTGCCAGCAGTTTAAGGCGCCCCCATAATTCACCCCTCCACTTT. This encodes CASSLRRPHNSPLHF.

V and J are TRBV6-5 and TRBJ1-4; a possible D gene is TRBD1 (6 bases). Germline CDR1 MNHEY, CDR2 SVGAGI. The CDR3 spans 16 residues. The germline V and J ends were trimmed by 2 bases and 1 base, with 11 bases remaining between them. For the CDR3, the DNA is TGTGCCAGCAGTTACAGTACAGGGATAACTAATGAAAAACTGTTTTTT. Amino acids: CASSYSTGITNEKLFF.

The table lists this clonotype with a few counts. The chain carries TRBV5-1 and TRBJ1-6, with D hard to call. V dropped 2 bases and J dropped 7 bases, with 16 bases sitting between them. Germline assignment: CDR1 SGHRS and CDR2 YFSETQ. CDR3 size: 16 residues. The CDR3 sequence: CASSFMGRLYNSPLHF. The CDR3 bases are TGCGCCAGCAGCTTCATGGGGAGGTTATACAATTCACCCCTCCACTTT.

This rearrangement joins TRBV10-3 to TRBJ2-7, with 11 bases aligning to TRBD1. V shed 6 bases and J 3 bases; nucleotides not matched to a gene: 4. CDR1 is ENHRY, CDR2 SYGVKD, per germline. The CDR3 runs to 14 residues. The CDR3 reads CAISRDRGNYEQYF. DNA for the CDR3: TGTGCCATCAGCCGGGACAGGGGGAACTACGAGCAGTACTTC.

J is TRBJ2-1 and V is TRBV28; weak D call: TRBD2 (7 bases). V lost 5 bases to trimming and J lost 9 bases, with 17 bases between them. From germline, CDR1 is MDHEN and CDR2 SYDVKM. This CDR3 spans 14 amino acids. The CDR3 DNA reads as TGTGCCAGCAGTCCTAGAGGGGGGGCTCGTGAGCAGTTCTTC. Amino acid sequence: CASSPRGGAREQFF.

J is TRBJ1-5 and V is TRBV6-2 or TRBV6-3; the D gene is possibly TRBD1 (6 bases). This CDR3 is 15 amino acids long. In germline, CDR1 is MNHEY, CDR2 SVGEGT. The ends were cut back, 6 bases at V and 4 bases at J, with 16 bases in the middle. The CDR3: CASSQRRGRNQPQHF. In DNA, the CDR3 is TGTGCCAGCAGCCAACGGCGGGGGCGGAATCAGCCCCAGCATTTT.

This chain connects TRBV6-2 or TRBV6-3 to TRBJ2-7; TRBD2 matches 10 bases. V lost 0 bases, J lost 6 bases, and 14 bases stayed unmatched. Germline V gene lookup returns CDR1 MNHEY and CDR2 SVGEGT. The CDR3 has 18 amino acids. CDR3 bases: TGTGCCAGCAGTTACTCCCGCGCGCTAGCGGGAGATTGGGCCGAGCAGTACTTC. Residues: CASSYSRALAGDWAEQYF.

V gene TRBV30 combines with J gene TRBJ2-4; the match to TRBD2 covers 7 bases. The tail of the sequence fits TRBJ2-5 better, so the J call may be wrong. This CDR3 comprises 13 residues. The germline gives CDR1 GTSNPN, CDR2 SVGIG (reference sequence). The CDR3 sequence: CAWRTAGVETQYF. DNA for the CDR3: TGTGCCTGGAGAACGGCGGGGGTTGAGACCCAGTACTTC.

The chain uses TRBV5-1 and TRBJ2-2; D might be TRBD2 (6 bases). Trimming shortened V by 4 bases and J by 6 bases, and 25 bases separated the two germline ends. Germline CDR1 is SGHRS and CDR2 is YFSETQ. The CDR3 is 18 residues long. This chain's CDR3 is CASSLVIRREAPAGELFF. The CDR3 DNA is TGCGCCAGCAGCCTTGTGATTCGAAGGGAGGCCCCAGCCGGGGAGCTGTTTTTT.

The chain combines TRBV9 with TRBJ1-2; TRBD1 might be the D (5 bases). CDR1 is SGDLS, CDR2 YYNGEE, per germline. The CDR3 length is 15 residues. V dropped 3 bases and J dropped 4 bases, with 16 bases sitting between them. The CDR3 nucleotides read TGTGCCAGCAGCGGCCTGAGAGGGGAGGGCTATGGCTACACCTTC. Protein sequence: CASSGLRGEGYGYTF.

J is TRBJ1-2 and V is TRBV28; no clear D. CDR1 is MDHEN, CDR2 SYDVKM, per germline. The CDR3 has 13 residues. V was clipped by 5 bases and J by 4 bases, with 11 bases between them. The CDR3 sequence is CASSGPALYGYTF. CDR3 sequence (DNA): TGTGCCAGCAGTGGACCGGCCCTCTATGGCTACACCTTC.

This clonotype has only a few counts. This chain joins TRBV24-1 and TRBJ2-3; TRBD2 might be the D (6 bases). V was cut by 7 bases and J by 1 base, with 20 bases left in between. Germline CDR1 and CDR2: KGHDR and SFDVKD. The CDR3 contains 17 residues. Here the CDR3 DNA reads TGTGCCACCAGGAGGGGACCCCTAGCGAGCGGCACAGATACGCAGTATTTT. The encoded protein is CATRRGPLASGTDTQYF.

This clonotype was recorded a few times. CDR3 in amino acids: CASSRGENYAYEQYF. Here the CDR3 DNA reads TGTGCCAGCAGTCGTGGGGAGAACTATGCCTACGAGCAGTACTTC. V and J are TRBV28 and TRBJ2-4, with D perhaps matching TRBD2 (5 bases). The DNA matches TRBJ2-7 better at its end, which makes the J call doubtful. This CDR3 contains 15 residues. CDR1 is MDHEN and CDR2 is SYDVKM in the germline V gene.

V is TRBV28 and J is TRBJ2-7; 9 positions match TRBD1. Germline trimming cut 8 bases from V and 0 bases from J; bases unmatched to any gene: 11. Germline V gene sequence: CDR1 MDHEN, CDR2 SYDVKM. The CDR3 is 16 amino acids. In DNA, the CDR3 is TGTGCCAGCTCAGAACAGGGGGCCGAGAGCTCCTACGAGCAGTACTTC. Its protein is CASSEQGAESSYEQYF.

This clonotype appeared a few times. The chain combines TRBV6-2 or TRBV6-3 with TRBJ2-5; 7 bases are shared with TRBD1. The CDR3 is 15 residues long. CDR1 is MNHEY, CDR2 SVGEGT, per germline. V trimming: 5 bases; J trimming: 11 bases; junction bases outside the gene matches: 17. In nucleotides, the CDR3 is TGTGCCAGCAGTGACCCCCGGACAGGCTCCAATGAGCAGTACTTC. This encodes CASSDPRTGSNEQYF.

Regarding this clonotype: One end of the junction fails to match germline, which may point to a read error. V and J are TRBV28 and TRBJ2-7; D gene unclear. Germline V gene data show CDR1 as MDHEN and CDR2 as SYDVKM. This CDR3 has 12 residues. The CDR3 is CASSSSSDEQYF. The CDR3 coding sequence is TGTGCCAGCAGTTCCAGCTCCGACGAGCAGTACTTC.

This clonotype showed up just a few times. The rearrangement uses TRBV4-1 and TRBJ1-2, with D unresolved. The germline V gene encodes CDR1 MGHRA and CDR2 YSYEKL. Trimming took off 6 bases at V and 4 bases at J, with 12 bases between the two ends. This CDR3 has 13 amino acids. The CDR3, as DNA: TGCGCCAGCAGTCGAGGCGGATCCTATGGCTACACCTTC. Protein: CASSRGGSYGYTF.

V gene TRBV7-3 combines with J gene TRBJ2-5, with no clear D. The CDR3 covers 13 residues. V was trimmed by 1 base and J by 4 bases, leaving 7 bases between them. Germline loops: CDR1 SGHTA, CDR2 FQGTGA. CDR3 amino acids: CASSLRVRETQYF. CDR3 DNA: TGTGCCAGCAGCTTAAGAGTTCGAGAGACCCAGTACTTC.

The chain joins TRBV7-3 to TRBJ2-3, with 9 bases lining up with TRBD2. Germline V gene lookup returns CDR1 SGHTA and CDR2 FQGTGA. The J segment lost 2 bases and the V segment lost 4 bases, leaving 7 bases of the junction unmatched. The CDR3 has 16 residues. CDR3 amino acids: CASSSGPSGVTDTQYF. The CDR3 DNA reads TGTGCCAGCAGCTCCGGTCCTAGCGGGGTCACAGATACGCAGTATTTT.